The next 16 T cell receptor beta chains were all read from a single sample in a study of blood T cell repertoires in COVID-19. Using immunoSEQ multiplex PCR, the repertoire was profiled, and TCRdb retains in-frame clones only, with some absent. This sample has some 110,000 clones, with 84% found just once. Sequencing was performed on PBMCs or T cells enriched from blood (not recorded which). Receptors originate from a woman in her twenties or thirties who had recovered from COVID-19.

The J gene is TRBJ1-1, the V gene TRBV6-2 or TRBV6-3; 7 nucleotides agree with TRBD1. This CDR3 has 15 residues. V trimming: 6 bases; J trimming: 3 bases; junction bases outside the gene matches: 10. Germline V gene data show CDR1 as MNHEY and CDR2 as SVGEGT. The CDR3 DNA is TGTGCCAGCAGCGGGCTCTCTACAGGGGACACTGAAGCTTTCTTT. Protein: CASSGLSTGDTEAFF.

The chain joins TRBV12-3 or TRBV12-4 to TRBJ2-7; the D is unclear. Trimming removed 5 bases at V and 6 bases at J, with 11 bases between. The CDR3 sequence is 12 residues long. CDR3 nucleotides: TGTGCCAGCAGTCACCCGGGTGCCGAGCAGTACTTC. Amino acids: CASSHPGAEQYF.

The chain combines TRBV13 with TRBJ2-2, with 16 bases aligning to TRBD2. Germline lookup yields CDR1 PRHDT and CDR2 FYEKMQ (reference sequence). This CDR3 is 18 amino acids long. The V gene end was trimmed by 2 bases and the J gene end by 5 bases; junction bases not matched to a gene: 5. CDR3 region: CASSLTGLAGGGTGELFF. The CDR3 DNA is TGTGCCAGCAGCTTAACGGGACTAGCGGGAGGGGGAACCGGGGAGCTGTTTTTT.

In DNA, the CDR3 is TGTGCCAGCTCGCCTCGACGGGGGGAACGGACCCAGTACTTC. Amino acid sequence: CASSPRRGERTQYF. The rearrangement uses TRBV18 and TRBJ2-5; 7 bases are a match to TRBD2. V trimming: 6 bases; J trimming: 7 bases; junction bases outside the gene matches: 11. Germline CDR1 KGHSH, CDR2 LQKENI. The CDR3 has 14 amino acids.

This clone was counted once. The V gene is TRBV18, the J gene TRBJ1-5; D is unresolved. The CDR3 length is 17 residues. CDR1 is KGHSH and CDR2 is LQKENI in the germline V gene. V lost 3 bases and J lost 4, with 19 bases in between. This chain's CDR3 is CASSPPMSGKSNQPQHF. The CDR3 nucleotides read TGTGCCAGCTCACCTCCCATGAGCGGTAAGAGTAATCAGCCCCAGCATTTT. The variable domain in full, with the rest retrieved from reference TRBV18 and TRBJ1-5, is NAGVMQNPRHLVRRRGQEARLRCSPMKGHSHVYWYRQLPEEGLKFMVYLQKENIIDESGMPKERFSAEFPKEGPSILRIQQVVRGDSAAYFCASSPPMSGKSNQPQHFGDGTRLSIL.

The chain links TRBV19 to TRBJ1-1; D is undetermined. Trimming left V 1 base short and J 5 bases short, with 8 bases between. The CDR3 totals 13 residues. CDR1 and CDR2 (germline): LNHDA, SQIVND (reference sequence). The CDR3 nucleotides read TGTGCCAGTAGTATAGGGGGAGATACTGAAGCTTTCTTT. The encoded protein is CASSIGGDTEAFF.

The chain couples TRBV6-6 to TRBJ2-1; 10 bases fit TRBD2. The germline V gene encodes CDR1 MNHNY and CDR2 SVGAGI (reference sequence). V was pared by 2 bases and J by 7 bases, with 8 bases of the junction left unmatched. CDR3 length: 16 amino acids. The CDR3 DNA reads TGTGCCAGCAGTTACGAGCTAGCGGGAGCAGGTAATGAGCAGTTCTTC. As protein: CASSYELAGAGNEQFF.

The gene calls are TRBV30 and TRBJ1-6, with 12 bases matching TRBD1. Germline CDR1 GTSNPN, CDR2 SVGIG (reference sequence). The CDR3 covers 13 residues. Unmatched junction bases numbered 4, after V lost 8 bases and J lost 8 bases. The CDR3 is CAGRDRGHSPLHF. Here the CDR3 DNA reads TGTGCCGGCAGGGACAGGGGGCATTCACCCCTCCACTTT.

V gene TRBV28 combines with J gene TRBJ1-4; D is perhaps TRBD1 (5 bases). CDR3 size: 17 residues. Trimming removed 4 bases from V and 8 bases from J, with 23 bases in between. From germline, CDR1 is MDHEN and CDR2 SYDVKM. The CDR3 reads CASSSSTRTSVGEKLFF. The CDR3 coding sequence is TGTGCCAGCAGTTCTTCAACACGGACATCGGTAGGGGAAAAACTGTTTTTT.

V is TRBV5-6 and J is TRBJ1-6; D is possibly TRBD1 (6 bases). Germline CDR1 and CDR2: SGHDT and YYEEEE. Trimming cost V 5 bases and J 10 bases, with 13 bases left between them. The CDR3 spans 13 residues. In nucleotides, the CDR3 is TGTGCCAGCAGGGGGACAATCGGGTCACCCCTCCACTTT. This translates into CASRGTIGSPLHF.

This chain joins TRBV9 and TRBJ2-2; 7 positions agree with TRBD2. With 4 bases clipped from V and 0 bases from J, the junction kept 12 bases outside the gene matches. In germline, CDR1 is SGDLS, CDR2 YYNGEE. The CDR3 spans 18 residues. The CDR3 DNA is TGTGCCAGCAGCTTAGGGCCGGGGAGGGGATCGAACACCGGGGAGCTGTTTTTT. Translating it yields CASSLGPGRGSNTGELFF.

The rearrangement links TRBV6-5 to TRBJ1-4; D possibly corresponds to TRBD1 (5 bases). Germline CDR1 is MNHEY and CDR2 is SVGAGI. Trimming stripped 2 bases from V and 4 bases from J, with 8 bases between. CDR3 length: 14 amino acids. CDR3 in amino acids: CASSYRGNNEKLFF. CDR3 coding DNA: TGTGCCAGCAGTTACAGGGGAAATAATGAAAAACTGTTTTTT.

Of note for this clone: This could be a read error, since a much larger clone is one nucleotide away. This chain links TRBV4-2 with TRBJ1-1, with 9 bases that match TRBD1. The CDR3 is 13 amino acids. V lost 4 bases to trimming and J lost 4 bases; unmatched junction nucleotides: 1. The germline CDR1 and CDR2 sequences are LGHNA and YNFKEQ. The CDR3: CASSRDRVTEAFF. In DNA form, the CDR3 reads TGTGCCAGCAGCCGGGACAGGGTCACTGAAGCTTTCTTT.

This chain connects TRBV3-1 (or the pseudogene TRBV3-2) to TRBJ2-5; TRBD2 agrees at 9 bases. J gave up 2 bases and V 4 bases, and 8 bases lay outside the gene matches. The CDR3 runs to 16 residues. Germline-derived CDR1 and CDR2 are LGHDT and YNNKEL (reference sequence). CDR3 in amino acids: CASSRLAGVKQETQYF. The CDR3 DNA follows: TGTGCCAGCAGCCGTTTAGCGGGAGTAAAACAAGAGACCCAGTACTTC.

This chain connects TRBV5-4 to TRBJ1-2, with 7 bases matching TRBD1. The CDR3 is made up of 13 amino acids. Germline V lookup: CDR1 SGHNT, CDR2 YYREEE (reference sequence). J lost 3 bases, V lost 4 bases, and 3 bases had no gene match. DNA of the CDR3: TGTGCCAGCAGCAATACAGGGGACTATGGCTACACCTTC. Its translation: CASSNTGDYGYTF.

The chain links TRBV6-2 or TRBV6-3 to TRBJ2-1; no definite D call. CDR3 length: 12 residues. The germline gives CDR1 MNHEY, CDR2 SVGEGT. V dropped 2 bases and J dropped 12 bases, with 11 bases sitting between them. The CDR3 DNA follows: TGTGCCAGCAGTTACGCAGGCTCATGGCAGTTCTTC. It encodes CASSYAGSWQFF.